This TCR beta chain is from a study of blood T cell repertoires in COVID-19. Study-level background: T cells, B-cell-depleted T cells, or PBMCs supplied cDNA or gDNA.

Germline V gene data show CDR1 as SGHDT and CDR2 as YYEEEE. The CDR3 is 19 amino acids. With 5 bases clipped from V and 3 bases from J, the junction kept 17 bases outside the gene matches. Repertoires were generated with immunoSEQ multiplex PCR, while TCRdb's copy carries only in-frame clones and drops some. This table has about 260,000 clones, approximately 90% appearing once. Those who participated ranged in age from roughly 18 to 90 years and resided in approximately 26 US areas. Recovered participants had two consecutive negative NP/OP PCR tests, healthcare professional clearance, or symptom resolution.

The sequence was obtained from a woman aged 18-29 years who had recovered from COVID-19. The chain has TRBV5-6 and TRBJ2-2, with 9 bases fitting TRBD2. Sequencing was performed on PBMCs or T cells enriched from blood (not recorded which). CDR3 loop: CASSGRHYSGGKDTGELFF. The CDR3 nucleotides read TGTGCCAGCAGTGGGAGACATTATAGCGGGGGTAAAGACACCGGGGAGCTGTTTTTT.